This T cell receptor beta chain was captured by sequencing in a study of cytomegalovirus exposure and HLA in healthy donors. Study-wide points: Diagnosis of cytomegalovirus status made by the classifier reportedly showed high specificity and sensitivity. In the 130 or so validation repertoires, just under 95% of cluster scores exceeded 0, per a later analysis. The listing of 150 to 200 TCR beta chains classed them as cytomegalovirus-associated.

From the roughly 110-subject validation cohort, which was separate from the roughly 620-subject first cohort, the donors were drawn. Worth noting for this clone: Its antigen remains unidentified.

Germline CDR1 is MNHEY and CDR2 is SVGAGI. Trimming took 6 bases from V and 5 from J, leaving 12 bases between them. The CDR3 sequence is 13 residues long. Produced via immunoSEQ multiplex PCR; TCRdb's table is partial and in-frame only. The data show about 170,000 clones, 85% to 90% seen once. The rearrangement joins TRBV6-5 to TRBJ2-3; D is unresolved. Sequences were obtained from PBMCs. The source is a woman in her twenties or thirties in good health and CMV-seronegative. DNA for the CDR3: TGTGCCAGCAGCCGCCTAAGAGAAGATACGCAGTATTTT. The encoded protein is CASSRLREDTQYF.